A selection of T cell receptor beta chains follows, all from one sample in a study of blood T cell repertoires in COVID-19. The protocol was immunoSEQ multiplex PCR, while the TCRdb copy is restricted to in-frame clones and leaves out a portion. The repertoire holds about 370,000 clones, with over 75% as singletons. Sample: PBMCs or T cells enriched from blood (not recorded which). The origin of the receptors is a man aged 18 to 35 who had recovered from COVID-19. The CDR3 runs from the conserved cysteine through the conserved F or W. D genes are given only for firm matches. Only some rows state a clone size, as once, few, many or a class for expanded clones.

>NA|NA|TRBJ1-4|TRBV9
TGTGCCAGCAGTCAAGGTCCAGGGATTGATGAAAAACTGTTTTTT
CASSQGPGIDEKLFF
>few|TRBD1|TRBJ1-6|TRBV18
TGTGCCAGCTCACCCGGGACAGGGGTGGGTTCACCCCTCCACTTT
CASSPGTGVGSPLHF
>NA|TRBD1|TRBJ1-5|TRBV6-2/TRBV6-3
TGTGCCAGCAGCTTACAAACAGGGGCCTACAATCAGCCCCAGCATTTT
CASSLQTGAYNQPQHF
>NA|TRBD1|TRBJ2-7|TRBV4-1
TGCGCCAGCAGCTACCGACAGGGGGCTACCTACGAGCAGTACTTC
CASSYRQGATYEQYF
>many|NA|TRBJ2-7|TRBV27
TGTGCCAGCAGTTTATGGGGACCGGGAGTCTACGAGCAGTACTTC
CASSLWGPGVYEQYF
>NA|TRBD1|TRBJ1-2|TRBV11-3
TGTGCCAGCAGCCCGGGAACGACAGGGACCTATGGCTACACCTTC
CASSPGTTGTYGYTF
>NA|NA|TRBJ1-2|TRBV14
TGTGCCAGCAGCCAAGGACCGCGGGGGTGGCACAGGGACTATGGCTACACCTTC
CASSQGPRGWHRDYGYTF
>NA|NA|TRBJ2-1|TRBV30
TGTGCCTGGAGTAGGGACTCATCGGTGTACAATGAGCAGTTCTTC
CAWSRDSSVYNEQFF
>once|NA|TRBJ1-1|TRBV10-3
TGTGCCATCAGTGAGAGCCTTGACACTGAAGCTTTCTTT
CAISESLDTEAFF
>NA|NA|TRBJ1-1|TRBV6-5
TGTGCCAGCAGTTTCAGGGACACTTACACTGAAGCTTTCTTT
CASSFRDTYTEAFF
>once|TRBD2|TRBJ2-7|TRBV27
TGTGCCAGCAGGGGGTCTAGCGGGGGTTCCTACGAGCAGTACTTC
CASRGSSGGSYEQYF
>NA|NA|TRBJ2-1|TRBV10-3
TGTGCCATCAGTGAGACTCCCCCGACAGGTGAGCAGTTCTTC
CAISETPPTGEQFF
>NA|NA|TRBJ1-2|TRBV10-1
TGCGCCAGCAGTAGCAGGGAAGACTATGGCTACACCTTC
CASSSREDYGYTF
>NA|NA|TRBJ1-5|TRBV9
TGTGCCAGCAGCAGGACAGAAGTTTATCAGCCCCAGCATTTT
CASSRTEVYQPQHF
>NA|TRBD1|TRBJ1-1|TRBV11-3
TGTGCCAGCAGCTTCCTACGGACAGGGCCGGCTGAAGCTTTCTTT
CASSFLRTGPAEAFF
>NA|TRBD1|TRBJ2-5|TRBV7-9
TGTGCCAGCAGCGCACCGGGACAGGGGACTGAGACCCAGTACTTC
CASSAPGQGTETQYF
>NA|TRBD2|TRBJ2-2|TRBV6-2/TRBV6-3
TGTGCCAGCAGCCGCGGACTAGCCACCGGGGAGCTGTTTTTT
CASSRGLATGELFF
>NA|NA|TRBJ2-3|TRBV2
TGTGCCAGCAAAATGGCAGCGGATACGCAGTATTTT
CASKMAADTQYF
>NA|NA|TRBJ1-6|TRBV9
TGTGCCAGCAGCGTAGATTCACAGGGTAGTTCACCCCTCCACTTT
CASSVDSQGSSPLHF
>NA|TRBD1|TRBJ1-6|TRBV5-8
TGTGCCAGCAGCTTGAGACGGACAGGGGGTGGGTCACCCCTCCACTTT
CASSLRRTGGGSPLHF
>NA|NA|TRBJ2-7|TRBV18
TGTGCCAGCTCAGGTACCCTCCAGGGTGCCGACGAGCAGTACTTC
CASSGTLQGADEQYF
>once|TRBD1|TRBJ2-1|TRBV14
TGTGCCAGCAGCCGAGGGACAGGGAATTACAATGAGCAGTTCTTC
CASSRGTGNYNEQFF
>NA|NA|TRBJ2-7|TRBV15
TGTGCCACCAGCAGGGGCCACGACAGCTCCTACGAGCAGTACTTC
CATSRGHDSSYEQYF
>few|NA|TRBJ1-2|TRBV6-5
TGTGCCAGCAGTTCAAGGAGAAACTATGGCTACACCTTC
CASSSRRNYGYTF
>NA|NA|TRBJ1-5|TRBV19
TGTGCCAGTAGTATGGAGTTCAATCAGCCCCAGCATTTT
CASSMEFNQPQHF
>NA|TRBD1|TRBJ2-1|TRBV18
TGTGCCAGCTCACGAGGACAGGACTTATCCTACAATGAGCAGTTCTTC
CASSRGQDLSYNEQFF
>NA|TRBD1|TRBJ1-1|TRBV4-1
TGCGCCAGCAGCCAAGTCCTCAGGGGGCTCGAAGCTTTCTTT
CASSQVLRGLEAFF
>NA|TRBD2|TRBJ2-7|TRBV4-1
TGCGCCAGCAGCCAAGGACTAGCGGGAGTTCTTTACGAGCAGTACTTC
CASSQGLAGVLYEQYF
>NA|TRBD2|TRBJ2-7|TRBV7-9
TGTGCCAGCACCCGGACCTCAACGGCGACTAGCTGGGTCTACGAGCAGTACTTC
CASTRTSTATSWVYEQYF
>NA|TRBD1|TRBJ2-5|TRBV5-1
TGCGCCAGCAGCTTTGGACAGGGGGCAGGGGAGACCCAGTACTTC
CASSFGQGAGETQYF
>once|NA|TRBJ2-7|TRBV5-8
TGTGCCAGCAGCTTGGGCACAGGGCCCACTTTCTACGAGCAGTACTTC
CASSLGTGPTFYEQYF
>NA|NA|TRBJ1-3|TRBV4-2
TGTGCCAGCAGCACACAGGGCTCTGGAAACACCATATATTTT
CASSTQGSGNTIYF
>NA|NA|TRBJ2-7|TRBV27
TGTGCCAGCAGTTTCCCCAGATCGGGATCTAGCTCCTACGAGCAGTACTTC
CASSFPRSGSSSYEQYF
>NA|NA|TRBJ1-5|TRBV15
TGTGCCACCAGCGGACCGGGTGGTGGGCAGGGTCAGCCCCAGCATTTT
CATSGPGGGQGQPQHF
>NA|TRBD2|TRBJ2-1|TRBV7-2
TGTGCCAGCAGCTTAGGACTAGCGGTGGATGAGCAGTTCTTC
CASSLGLAVDEQFF
>NA|NA|TRBJ2-7|TRBV6-2/TRBV6-3
TGTGCCAGCAGTCCCGCGGGGGCGGGGATCTACGAGCAGTACTTC
CASSPAGAGIYEQYF
>NA|TRBD1|TRBJ1-4|TRBV3-1/TRBV3-2
TGTGCCAGCAGCCTTACCGGACAGGGGTTTAATGAAAAACTGTTTTTT
CASSLTGQGFNEKLFF
>NA|NA|TRBJ2-7|TRBV12-3/TRBV12-4
TGTGCCAGCAGCACCGGGGTCTACGAGCAGTACTTC
CASSTGVYEQYF
>once|TRBD2|TRBJ2-1|TRBV2
TGTGCCAGCAGGGGACTAGCGCGAGCCCCCTACAATGAGCAGTTCTTC
CASRGLARAPYNEQFF
>NA|TRBD1|TRBJ2-2|TRBV28
TGTGCCACCCTTCGAGGGGGCGACACCGGGGAGCTGTTTTTT
CATLRGGDTGELFF
>NA|NA|TRBJ1-1|TRBV29-1
TGCAGCGTTGCTCTCAACACGAACACTGAAGCTTTCTTT
CSVALNTNTEAFF
>NA|TRBD1|TRBJ2-3|TRBV5-1
TGCGCCAGCCAGACAGGGGGGACCACAGATACGCAGTATTTT
CASQTGGTTDTQYF
>NA|TRBD1|TRBJ1-6|TRBV7-9
TGTGCCAGCAGCCGGGACAGGAATAATTCACCCCTCCACTTT
CASSRDRNNSPLHF
>NA|NA|TRBJ1-4|TRBV7-9
TGTGCCAGCAGCATCGAACGGACACCCAATTTTGAAAAACTGTTTTTT
CASSIERTPNFEKLFF
>NA|NA|TRBJ1-2|TRBV7-9
TGTGCCAGCAGCCCCCCAAGTCCGCCAGCTAACTATGGCTACACCTTC
CASSPPSPPANYGYTF
>NA|TRBD2|TRBJ2-3|TRBV4-1
TGCGCCAGCAGGGGACTAGCGGGGGGCACAGATACGCAGTATTTT
CASRGLAGGTDTQYF
>NA|TRBD2|TRBJ2-2|TRBV11-3
TGTGCCAGCAGCCCATGGGGGTTAGCGGGAGATAACACCGGGGAGCTGTTTTTT
CASSPWGLAGDNTGELFF
>NA|TRBD1|TRBJ1-1|TRBV6-5
TGTGCCAGAGGAAGGGACAGGGTCGGTGAAGCTTTCTTT
CARGRDRVGEAFF
>NA|NA|TRBJ2-7|TRBV20-1
TGCAGTGCTAGTGGTGGGCAGGGGCCAGGTTACGAGCAGTACTTC
CSASGGQGPGYEQYF